A single sample gave rise to the 5 T cell receptor beta chains below, sequenced in a study of blood T cell repertoires in COVID-19. Measured with immunoSEQ multiplex PCR; TCRdb has only the in-frame clones, and not every one. The repertoire holds roughly 120,000 clones, 70% to 85% seen once, with roughly 2.6% in the top ten. Sequenced material: peripheral blood. Receptors were obtained from a man aged 45-65 years with acute or convalescent COVID-19.

The chain couples TRBV4-1 to TRBJ2-5; D remains unclear. V was clipped by 1 base and J by 2 bases, with 8 bases between them. Germline-derived CDR1 and CDR2 are MGHRA and YSYEKL. The CDR3 loop spans 14 amino acids. In nucleotides, the CDR3 is TGCGCCAGCAGCCAAGGGGTCAGGCAAGAGACCCAGTACTTC. Its translation is CASSQGVRQETQYF.

This clone was picked up one time. The J gene is TRBJ1-2, the V gene TRBV19; no clear D. Germline assignment: CDR1 LNHDA and CDR2 SQIVND (reference sequence). There are 14 residues in the CDR3. The V and J ends lost 7 bases and 1 base respectively, with 13 bases between them. The CDR3 sequence: CASTGSRINYGYTF. CDR3 sequence (DNA): TGTGCCAGTACCGGGTCCCGGATTAACTATGGCTACACCTTC. Complete variable domain (other parts from reference TRBV19 and TRBJ1-2): DGGITQSPKYLFRKEGQNVTLSCEQNLNHDAMYWYRQDPGQGLRLIYYSQIVNDFQKGDIAEGYSVSREKKESFPLTVTSAQKNPTAFYLCASTGSRINYGYTFGSGTRLTVV.

This chain joins TRBV6-5 and TRBJ1-6; D call uncertain. Trimming took 5 bases from V and 6 from J, leaving 8 bases between them. Germline CDR1 is MNHEY and CDR2 is SVGAGI. This CDR3 is built from 13 residues. CDR3 DNA sequence: TGTGCCAGCAGTCAACAGTCTAATTCACCCCTCCACTTT. Its protein product is CASSQQSNSPLHF.

Points on this clone: Other DNA sequences within the sample encode an identical CDR3. The chain uses TRBV18 and TRBJ2-5; 9 bases are shared with TRBD1. V shed 6 bases and J 5 bases; nucleotides not matched to a gene: 4. This CDR3 contains 13 residues. Germline assignment: CDR1 KGHSH and CDR2 LQKENI. The DNA of the CDR3 is TGTGCCAGCTCCCCGGGACAGGGCGAGACCCAGTACTTC. As protein: CASSPGQGETQYF.

This chain connects TRBV5-1 to TRBJ2-7, with 9 nucleotides matching TRBD2. V was pared by 0 bases and J by 2 bases, with 3 bases of the junction left unmatched. The CDR3 is made up of 15 amino acids. Looked up from germline, CDR1 is SGHRS and CDR2 is YFSETQ. This CDR3 is CASSLVLAGTYEQYF. In DNA, the CDR3 is TGCGCCAGCAGCTTGGTGCTAGCGGGAACCTACGAGCAGTACTTC.